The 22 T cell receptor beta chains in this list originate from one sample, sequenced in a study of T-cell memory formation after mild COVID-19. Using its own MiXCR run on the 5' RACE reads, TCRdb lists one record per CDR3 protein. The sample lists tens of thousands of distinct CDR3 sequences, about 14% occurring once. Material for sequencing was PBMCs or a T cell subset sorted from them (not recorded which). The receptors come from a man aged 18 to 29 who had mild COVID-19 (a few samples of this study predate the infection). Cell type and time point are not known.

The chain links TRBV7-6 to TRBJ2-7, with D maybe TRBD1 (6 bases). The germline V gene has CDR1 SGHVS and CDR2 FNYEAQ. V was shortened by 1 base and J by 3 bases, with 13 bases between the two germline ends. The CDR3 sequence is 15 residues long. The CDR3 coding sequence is TGTGCCAGCAGCTTAGGCCCGGACAGCTTCTACGAGCAGTACTTC. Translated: CASSLGPDSFYEQYF.

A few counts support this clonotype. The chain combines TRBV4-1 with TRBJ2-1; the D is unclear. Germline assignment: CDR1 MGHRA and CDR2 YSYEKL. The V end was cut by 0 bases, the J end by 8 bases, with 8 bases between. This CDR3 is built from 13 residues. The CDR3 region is CASSQDSSDEQFF. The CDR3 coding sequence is TGCGCCAGCAGCCAAGATAGTTCGGATGAGCAGTTCTTC.

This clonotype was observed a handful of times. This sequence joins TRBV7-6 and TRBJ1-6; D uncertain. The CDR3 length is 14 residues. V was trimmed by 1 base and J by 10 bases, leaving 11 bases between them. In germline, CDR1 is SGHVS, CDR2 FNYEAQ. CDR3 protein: CASSLESGGSPLHF. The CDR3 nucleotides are TGTGCCAGCAGCTTAGAATCGGGTGGCTCACCCCTCCACTTT.

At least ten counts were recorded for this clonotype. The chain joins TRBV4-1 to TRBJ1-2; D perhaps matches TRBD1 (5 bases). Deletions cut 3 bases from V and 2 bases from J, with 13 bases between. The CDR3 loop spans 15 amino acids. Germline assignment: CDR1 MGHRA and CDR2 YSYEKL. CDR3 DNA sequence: TGCGCCAGCAGCCAGACGACAGAATCAAACTATGGCTACACCTTC. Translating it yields CASSQTTESNYGYTF.

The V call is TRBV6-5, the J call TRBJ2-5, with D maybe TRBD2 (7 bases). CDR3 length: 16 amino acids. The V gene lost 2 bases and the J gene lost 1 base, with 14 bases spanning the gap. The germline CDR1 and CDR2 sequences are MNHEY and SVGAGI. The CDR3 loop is CASSYGAGGPQETQYF. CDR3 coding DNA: TGTGCCAGCAGTTACGGGGCCGGGGGGCCCCAAGAGACCCAGTACTTC.

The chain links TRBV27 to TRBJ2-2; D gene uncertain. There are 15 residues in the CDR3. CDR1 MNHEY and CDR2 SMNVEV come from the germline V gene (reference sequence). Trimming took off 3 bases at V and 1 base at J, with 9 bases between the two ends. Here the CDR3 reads CASSFLSRNTGELFF. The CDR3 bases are TGTGCCAGCAGTTTTCTGTCCAGGAACACCGGGGAGCTGTTTTTT.

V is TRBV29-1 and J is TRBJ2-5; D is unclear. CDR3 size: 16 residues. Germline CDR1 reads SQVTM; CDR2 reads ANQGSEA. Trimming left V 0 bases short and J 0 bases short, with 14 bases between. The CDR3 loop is CSVEEDTQHNQETQYF. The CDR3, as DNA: TGCAGCGTTGAAGAGGATACACAGCACAACCAAGAGACCCAGTACTTC.

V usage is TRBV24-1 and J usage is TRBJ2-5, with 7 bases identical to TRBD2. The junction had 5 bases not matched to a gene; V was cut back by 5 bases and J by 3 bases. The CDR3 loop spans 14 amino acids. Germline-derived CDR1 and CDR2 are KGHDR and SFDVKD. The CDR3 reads CATSAPGLEETQYF. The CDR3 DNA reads TGTGCCACCAGTGCTCCAGGACTAGAAGAGACCCAGTACTTC.

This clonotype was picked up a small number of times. DNA of the CDR3: TGCGCCAGCAGCCAAGATCAGGACAGGGGGAGGCTCGATGAGCAGTTCTTC. Amino acids: CASSQDQDRGRLDEQFF. The chain links TRBV4-3 to TRBJ2-1, with 10 bases identical to TRBD1. Unmatched junction bases numbered 10, after V lost 0 bases and J lost 8 bases. The CDR3 has 17 amino acids. CDR1 LGHNA and CDR2 YSLEER come from the germline V gene.

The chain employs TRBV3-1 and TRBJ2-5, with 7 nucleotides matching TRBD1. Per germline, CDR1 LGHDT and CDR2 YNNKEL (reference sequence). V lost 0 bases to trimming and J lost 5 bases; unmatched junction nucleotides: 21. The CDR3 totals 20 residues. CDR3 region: CASSQDLFRGAQGVWETQYF. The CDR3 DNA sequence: TGTGCCAGCAGCCAAGATCTATTCCGAGGAGCCCAGGGGGTATGGGAGACCCAGTACTTC.

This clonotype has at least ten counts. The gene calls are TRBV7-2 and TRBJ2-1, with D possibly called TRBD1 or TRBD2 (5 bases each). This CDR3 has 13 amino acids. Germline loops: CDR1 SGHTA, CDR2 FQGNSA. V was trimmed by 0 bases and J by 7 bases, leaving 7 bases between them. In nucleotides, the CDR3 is TGTGCCAGCAGCTTAGCGAGGGGAAATGAGCAGTTCTTC. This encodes CASSLARGNEQFF.

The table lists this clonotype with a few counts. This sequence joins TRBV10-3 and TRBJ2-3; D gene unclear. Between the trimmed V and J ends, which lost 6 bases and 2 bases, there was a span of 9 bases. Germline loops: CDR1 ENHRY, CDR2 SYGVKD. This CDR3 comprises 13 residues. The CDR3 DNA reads TGTGCCATCAGCCCAGGAGACACAGATACGCAGTATTTT. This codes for CAISPGDTDTQYF.

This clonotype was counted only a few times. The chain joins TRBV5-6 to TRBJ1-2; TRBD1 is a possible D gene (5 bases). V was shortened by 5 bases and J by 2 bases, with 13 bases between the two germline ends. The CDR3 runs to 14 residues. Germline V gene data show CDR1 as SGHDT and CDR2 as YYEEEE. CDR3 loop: CASRTRGRNYGYTF. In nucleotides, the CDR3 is TGTGCCAGCAGAACAAGGGGACGGAACTATGGCTACACCTTC.

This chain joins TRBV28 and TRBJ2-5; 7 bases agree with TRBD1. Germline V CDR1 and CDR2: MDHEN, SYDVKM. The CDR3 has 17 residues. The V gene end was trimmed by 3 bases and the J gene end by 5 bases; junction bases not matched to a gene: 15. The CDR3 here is CASSFPFWEGGGETQYF. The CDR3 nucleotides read TGTGCCAGCAGTTTCCCTTTTTGGGAAGGGGGCGGGGAGACCCAGTACTTC.

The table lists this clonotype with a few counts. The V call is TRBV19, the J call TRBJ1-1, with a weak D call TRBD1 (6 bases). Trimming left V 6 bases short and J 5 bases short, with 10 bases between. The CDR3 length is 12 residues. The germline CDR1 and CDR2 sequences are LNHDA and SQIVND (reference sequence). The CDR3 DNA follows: TGTGCCAGTAGCACGACAGGAACTGAAGCTTTCTTT. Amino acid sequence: CASSTTGTEAFF.

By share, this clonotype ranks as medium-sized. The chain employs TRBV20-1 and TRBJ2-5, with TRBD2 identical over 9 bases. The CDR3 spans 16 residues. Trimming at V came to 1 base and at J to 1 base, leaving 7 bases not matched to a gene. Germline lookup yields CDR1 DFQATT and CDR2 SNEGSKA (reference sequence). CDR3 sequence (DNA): TGCAGTGCTAGAGGGGGGCTAGCGGGGAGCCAAGAGACCCAGTACTTC. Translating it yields CSARGGLAGSQETQYF.

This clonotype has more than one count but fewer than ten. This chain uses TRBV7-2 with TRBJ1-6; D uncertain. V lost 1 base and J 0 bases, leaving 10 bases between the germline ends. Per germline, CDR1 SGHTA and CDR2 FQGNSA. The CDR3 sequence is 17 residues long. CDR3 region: CASSLEVGASYNSPLHF. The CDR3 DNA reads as TGTGCCAGCAGCTTAGAGGTTGGAGCCTCCTATAATTCACCCCTCCACTTT.

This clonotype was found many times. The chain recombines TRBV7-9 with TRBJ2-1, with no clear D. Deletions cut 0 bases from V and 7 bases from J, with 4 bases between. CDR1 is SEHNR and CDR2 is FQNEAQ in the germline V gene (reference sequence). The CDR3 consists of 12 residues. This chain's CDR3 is CASSLARNEQFF. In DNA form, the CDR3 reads TGTGCCAGCAGCTTAGCCAGGAATGAGCAGTTCTTC.

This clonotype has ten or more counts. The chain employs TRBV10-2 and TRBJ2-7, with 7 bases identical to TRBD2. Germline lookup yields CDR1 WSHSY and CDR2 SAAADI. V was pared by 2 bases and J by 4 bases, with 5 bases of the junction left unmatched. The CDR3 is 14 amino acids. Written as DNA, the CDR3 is TGCGCCAGCAGTGAGGGACTAGTCACGTACGAGCAGTACTTC. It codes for CASSEGLVTYEQYF.

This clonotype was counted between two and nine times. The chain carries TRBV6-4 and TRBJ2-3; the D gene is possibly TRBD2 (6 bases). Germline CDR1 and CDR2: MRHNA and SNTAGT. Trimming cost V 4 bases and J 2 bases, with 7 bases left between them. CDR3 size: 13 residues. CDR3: CASSGGDTDTQYF. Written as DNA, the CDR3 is TGTGCCAGCAGTGGCGGGGACACAGATACGCAGTATTTT.

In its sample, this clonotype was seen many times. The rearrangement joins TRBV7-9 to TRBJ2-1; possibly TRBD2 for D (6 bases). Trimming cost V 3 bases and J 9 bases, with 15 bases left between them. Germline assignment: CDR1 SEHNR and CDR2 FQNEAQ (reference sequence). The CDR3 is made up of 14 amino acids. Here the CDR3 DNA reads TGTGCCAGCAGCTTGCCTAGCGCGCCGGGTGAGCAGTTCTTC. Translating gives CASSLPSAPGEQFF.

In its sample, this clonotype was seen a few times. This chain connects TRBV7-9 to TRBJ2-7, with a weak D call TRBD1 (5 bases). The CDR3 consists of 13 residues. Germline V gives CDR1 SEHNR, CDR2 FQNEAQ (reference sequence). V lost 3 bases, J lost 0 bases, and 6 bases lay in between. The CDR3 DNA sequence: TGTGCCAGCAGCTTTACAGGCTCCTACGAGCAGTACGTC. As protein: CASSFTGSYEQYV.